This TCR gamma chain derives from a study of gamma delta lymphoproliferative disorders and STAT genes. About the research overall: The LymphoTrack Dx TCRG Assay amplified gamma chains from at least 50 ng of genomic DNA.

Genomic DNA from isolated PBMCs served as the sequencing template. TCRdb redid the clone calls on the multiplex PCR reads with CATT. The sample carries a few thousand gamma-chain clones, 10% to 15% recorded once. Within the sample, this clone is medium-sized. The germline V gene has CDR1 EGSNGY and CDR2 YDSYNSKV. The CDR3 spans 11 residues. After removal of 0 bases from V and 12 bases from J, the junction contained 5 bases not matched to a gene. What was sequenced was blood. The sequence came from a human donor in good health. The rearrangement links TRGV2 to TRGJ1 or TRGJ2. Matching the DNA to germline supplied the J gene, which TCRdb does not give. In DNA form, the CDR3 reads TGTGCCACCTGGGACGGGCCAAGGAAACTCTTT. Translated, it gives CATWDGPRKLF.